Each of the 12 T cell receptor beta chains below was sequenced from the same sample in a study of CD8+ T cells in alopecia areata. Following RNA extraction, reverse transcription yielded cDNA that acted as the sequencing template. The table came from immunoSEQ multiplex PCR; TCRdb's copy has only in-frame clones and leaves some out. The repertoire holds about 290,000 clones, roughly 64% seen once, with under 2% in the top ten. As to treatment: oral pan-JAK inhibitor, 5-10 mg twice daily. The sequencing used CD4+ T cells sorted from blood, collected at week 24, from a patient treated with tofacitinib. These receptors were collected from a human donor with alopecia areata.

The rearrangement links TRBV29-1 to TRBJ2-3; D is possibly TRBD2 (6 bases). The CDR3 length is 12 residues. Germline V lookup: CDR1 SQVTM, CDR2 ANQGSEA. Trimming removed 7 bases at V and 2 bases at J, with 10 bases between. In DNA form, the CDR3 reads TGCAGCGGTCGGGGGTACACAGATACGCAGTATTTT. Translating gives CSGRGYTDTQYF.

The rearrangement links TRBV4-2 to TRBJ2-5; TRBD2 matches at 11 bases. The CDR3 extends over 17 amino acids. Germline V gene lookup returns CDR1 LGHNA and CDR2 YNFKEQ. With V trimmed by 1 base and J by 2 bases, 6 bases remained unmatched. This CDR3 reads CASSQVGPSGGQETQYF. The CDR3 DNA sequence: TGTGCCAGCAGCCAAGTCGGTCCTAGCGGGGGGCAAGAGACCCAGTACTTC.

J is TRBJ2-5 and V is TRBV10-3, with TRBD2 as a possible D gene (6 bases). The V end lost 3 bases, the J end lost 3 bases, and 14 bases lay between the germline ends. CDR3 length equals 15 residues. From germline, CDR1 is ENHRY and CDR2 SYGVKD. CDR3 loop: CAISEVGGEKETQYF. CDR3 nucleotides: TGTGCCATCAGTGAAGTAGGAGGGGAAAAAGAGACCCAGTACTTC.

The chain uses TRBV7-2 and TRBJ2-3; D is unresolved. The CDR3 loop spans 13 amino acids. Germline V gives CDR1 SGHTA, CDR2 FQGNSA. Trimming removed 1 base at V and 3 bases at J, with 5 bases between. The CDR3, as DNA: TGTGCCAGCAGCTTAGAAGCAACAGATACGCAGTATTTT. Its translation: CASSLEATDTQYF.

J is TRBJ2-3 and V is TRBV18; 9 bases fit TRBD2. This CDR3 contains 15 residues. Germline CDR1 KGHSH, CDR2 LQKENI. J was trimmed by 4 bases and V by 4 bases; bases with no gene match: 6. CDR3 in DNA: TGTGCCAGCTCACAAAGCGGGGGGCTCGCAGATACGCAGTATTTT. Translated: CASSQSGGLADTQYF. The whole variable domain, remainder taken from reference TRBV18 and TRBJ2-3, is NAGVMQNPRHLVRRRGQEARLRCSPMKGHSHVYWYRQLPEEGLKFMVYLQKENIIDESGMPKERFSAEFPKEGPSILRIQQVVRGDSAAYFCASSQSGGLADTQYFGPGTRLTVL.

The table lists this clone with a few counts. The V and J genes are TRBV6-5 and TRBJ2-1, with 9 bases fitting TRBD1. The CDR3 length is 14 residues. The V and J ends lost 4 bases and 6 bases, in that order; junction bases with no gene match: 4. Germline CDR1 MNHEY, CDR2 SVGAGI. CDR3 residues: CASSSGTGFNEQFF. The CDR3 nucleotides read TGTGCCAGCAGTTCAGGGACAGGGTTCAATGAGCAGTTCTTC.

This rearrangement joins TRBV5-1 to TRBJ1-1; TRBD1 is a possible D gene (6 bases). The CDR3 spans 13 residues. V dropped 4 bases and J dropped 3 bases, with 10 bases sitting between them. Germline V gives CDR1 SGHRS, CDR2 YFSETQ. CDR3 in DNA: TGCGCCAGCAGCCAGGGGTTCGACACTGAAGCTTTCTTT. It translates to CASSQGFDTEAFF. Full variable domain (rest looked up from reference TRBV5-1 and TRBJ1-1): KAGVTQTPRYLIKTRGQQVTLSCSPISGHRSVSWYQQTPGQGLQFLFEYFSETQRNKGNFPGRFSGRQFSNSRSEMNVSTLELGDSALYLCASSQGFDTEAFFGQGTRLTVV.

This clone was counted only a few times. The genes are TRBV6-5 and TRBJ2-7, with 8 bases lining up with TRBD1. The CDR3 length is 15 residues. CDR1 and CDR2 (germline): MNHEY, SVGAGI. With 6 bases clipped from V and 7 bases from J, the junction kept 14 bases outside the gene matches. CDR3 in DNA: TGTGCCAGCAGCCCCCGTCTTTCAGGGGGCTGGGAGCAGTACTTC. Amino acid sequence: CASSPRLSGGWEQYF.

The chain joins TRBV30 to TRBJ1-6; no definite D call. Germline CDR1 is GTSNPN and CDR2 is SVGIG (reference sequence). Trimming shortened V by 1 base and J by 0 bases, and 7 bases separated the two germline ends. This CDR3 is built from 15 residues. The CDR3 sequence: CAWSGGSSYNSPLHF. Here the CDR3 DNA reads TGTGCCTGGAGTGGGGGAAGCTCCTATAATTCACCCCTCCACTTT.

V is TRBV5-1 and J is TRBJ2-7; unclear D gene. Germline CDR1 and CDR2: SGHRS and YFSETQ. This CDR3 is built from 11 residues. Between the trimmed V and J ends, which lost 0 bases and 5 bases, there was a span of 3 bases. As DNA, the CDR3 is TGCGCCAGCAGCTTGGACCACGAGCAGTACTTC. Its protein is CASSLDHEQYF.

The chain recombines TRBV5-1 with TRBJ1-5; D unclear. V lost 0 bases and J lost 1, with 8 bases in between. CDR1 is SGHRS and CDR2 is YFSETQ in the germline V gene. This CDR3 region has 15 residues. The CDR3 here is CASSLDGMSNQPQHF. The CDR3 DNA is TGCGCCAGCAGCTTGGATGGGATGAGCAATCAGCCCCAGCATTTT.

The V gene is TRBV4-1, the J gene TRBJ1-5; 7 bases are shared with TRBD1. Germline V lookup: CDR1 MGHRA, CDR2 YSYEKL. The J segment lost 3 bases and the V segment lost 1 base, leaving 18 bases of the junction unmatched. There are 20 residues in the CDR3. The CDR3 bases are TGCGCCAGCAGCCAAGGTGACCGGGACAGCATAAGCGGGGCCAATCAGCCCCAGCATTTT. As protein: CASSQGDRDSISGANQPQHF.